This T cell receptor (beta chain) was identified in a study of cytomegalovirus exposure and HLA in healthy donors. This clone was detected only once. J was trimmed by 7 bases and V by 0 bases; bases with no gene match: 9. Germline V lookup: CDR1 MNHEY, CDR2 SVGAGI. This CDR3 region has 16 residues. A multiplex PCR was run with 60 Vbeta primers and 13 Jbeta primers. This table comes from immunoSEQ multiplex PCR, and its TCRdb copy is limited to in-frame clones, with some not included. The sample shows 210,000 or so clones, 60% to 80% of them seen only once. Sequencing used PBMCs. This chain connects TRBV6-5 to TRBJ1-2; 9 nucleotides line up with TRBD1. This sequence originates from a woman younger than 45 in good health and CMV-seropositive. DNA for the CDR3: TGTGCCAGCAGTTACTCGGCGGGACAGGGAACAACTGGCTACACCTTC. Translating it yields CASSYSAGQGTTGYTF.